This is a list of T cell receptor beta chains from one sample in a study of blood T cell repertoires in COVID-19. Repertoires were generated with immunoSEQ multiplex PCR, while TCRdb's copy carries only in-frame clones and drops some. In the table there are roughly 52,000 clones, more than 70% of which are singletons. Source material: peripheral blood. Receptors were obtained from a man aged 60 to 69 with active COVID-19. Both conserved end residues are part of each CDR3. D genes are given only for firm matches. Clone size is stated in some rows and not others, as once, few, many or a class when expanded.

>TRBV3-1/TRBV3-2|once|TRBD1|TRBJ1-1
CASSPGTGHTEAFF
TGTGCCAGCAGCCCGGGGACAGGGCACACTGAAGCTTTCTTT
>TRBV9|NA|TRBD2|TRBJ2-3
CASSVGLADSDTQYF
TGTGCCAGCAGCGTCGGACTAGCGGACTCAGATACGCAGTATTTT
>TRBV10-2|NA|NA|TRBJ1-5
CASKTTGPNQPQHF
TGCGCCAGCAAAACCACAGGACCTAATCAGCCCCAGCATTTT
>TRBV18|NA|NA|TRBJ2-1
CASSPPGLRSYNEQFF
TGTGCCAGCTCACCACCGGGACTCCGCTCCTACAATGAGCAGTTCTTC
>TRBV11-3|NA|TRBD1|TRBJ2-2
CASSLVTGGYTGELFF
TGTGCCAGCAGCTTAGTCACAGGGGGTTACACCGGGGAGCTGTTTTTT
>TRBV5-4|NA|TRBD2|TRBJ2-7
CASSWEPGLAGGWEQYF
TGTGCCAGCAGCTGGGAGCCGGGACTAGCGGGAGGGTGGGAGCAGTACTTC
>TRBV30|NA|TRBD1|TRBJ2-7
CAWRGQSYEQYF
TGTGCCTGGAGGGGACAGTCCTACGAGCAGTACTTC
>TRBV5-1|NA|NA|TRBJ1-1
CASSLDRWNTEAFF
TGCGCCAGCAGCTTGGACAGGTGGAACACTGAAGCTTTCTTT
>TRBV14|NA|TRBD1|TRBJ2-7
CASSQALLGTGGAWATYEQYF
TGTGCCAGCAGCCAAGCGCTTCTCGGGACAGGGGGCGCTTGGGCAACCTACGAGCAGTACTTC
>TRBV4-1|NA|TRBD1|TRBJ2-3
CASSQGAGGSNTDTQYF
TGCGCCAGCAGCCAAGGCGCAGGGGGCTCAAACACAGATACGCAGTATTTT